The 15 T cell receptor beta chains below were found in one sample sequenced in a study of T cells in Graves' hyperthyroidism and ophthalmopathy. What was amplified from RNA transcripts were TCR beta CDR3 regions. A first-round RT-PCR of the TCR CDR3 used the HTBI primer set. TCRdb analysed the multiplex PCR reads with MiXCR anew, one entry per CDR3 protein. Among hundreds of thousands of distinct CDR3 sequences listed, about 15% were seen once. Sequencing used blood. All receptors derive from a woman between 18 and 29 years old with Graves' hyperthyroidism.

The V call is TRBV19, the J call TRBJ2-5, with a possible D match to TRBD2 (6 bases). This CDR3 has 14 amino acids. Germline-derived CDR1 and CDR2 are LNHDA and SQIVND (reference sequence). The V and J ends lost 2 bases and 4 bases respectively, with 11 bases between them. The CDR3 DNA sequence: TGTGCCAGTAGTATAACCGGGAGTGGAGAGACCCAGTACTTC. Translated, it gives CASSITGSGETQYF.

This clonotype was counted between two and nine times. The chain is built from TRBV30 and TRBJ2-1; 10 positions agree with TRBD2. The CDR3 length is 16 residues. Germline assignment: CDR1 GTSNPN and CDR2 SVGIG (reference sequence). Trimming took 3 bases from V and 9 from J; bases not matched to a gene: 14. The CDR3 region has the DNA TGTGCCTGGAGCCGAAAAGCGGCTAGCGGGAGTGTTGAGCAGTTCTTC. Its translation is CAWSRKAASGSVEQFF. Full variable domain (rest looked up from reference TRBV30 and TRBJ2-1): SQTIHQWPATLVQPVGSPLSLECTVEGTSNPNLYWYRQAAGRGLQLLFYSVGIGQISSEVPQNLSASRPQDRQFILSSKKLLLSDSGFYLCAWSRKAASGSVEQFFGPGTRLTVL.

V and J are TRBV10-3 and TRBJ2-1, with 8 bases matching TRBD2. This CDR3 comprises 16 residues. V lost 3 bases and J lost 2; bases outside the gene matches: 6. CDR1 and CDR2 (germline): ENHRY, SYGVKD. CDR3 coding DNA: TGTGCCATCAGTGACCAGACAGCGGGGGCCTACAATGAGCAGTTCTTC. Protein product: CAISDQTAGAYNEQFF.

Only one count was recorded for this clonotype. A clone one base away is much larger, so this may be a read error. The V and J genes are TRBV12-3 or TRBV12-4 and TRBJ2-7, with 16 bases that match TRBD2. This CDR3 has 15 residues. Unmatched junction bases numbered 7, after V lost 5 bases and J lost 9 bases. The CDR3 region is CASSQGLAGGHGQYF. CDR3 nucleotide sequence: TGTGCCAGCAGTCAGGGACTAGCGGGAGGGCACGGGCAGTACTTC.

This clonotype has more than one count but fewer than ten. The chain's CDR3 is CASSHRDKNTGELFF. The CDR3 DNA reads TGTGCCAGCAGTCACCGGGACAAAAACACCGGGGAGCTGTTTTTT. V usage is TRBV6-5 and J usage is TRBJ2-2, with D possibly being TRBD1 (6 bases). Trimming removed 5 bases from V and 2 bases from J, with 12 bases in between. CDR1 is MNHEY and CDR2 is SVGAGI in the germline V gene. CDR3 size: 15 residues.

This clonotype has ten or more counts. This chain links TRBV12-3 or TRBV12-4 with TRBJ2-3; 11 positions agree with TRBD1. Trimming took 5 bases from V and 6 from J; bases not matched to a gene: 16. This CDR3 has 18 residues. As DNA, the CDR3 is TGTGCCAGCAGTCCATGGGCAGTAGGGACAGGGGGTCAGGATACGCAGTATTTT. Its protein product is CASSPWAVGTGGQDTQYF.

The chain joins TRBV3-1 to TRBJ2-1; possible D gene TRBD2, 6 bases. The germline V gene has CDR1 LGHDT and CDR2 YNNKEL (reference sequence). The V end lost 1 base, the J end lost 0 bases, and 13 bases lay between the germline ends. The length of the CDR3 is 17 residues. DNA for the CDR3: TGTGCCAGCAGCCAAGTGGGACTCCTAAGCTCCTACAATGAGCAGTTCTTC. It encodes CASSQVGLLSSYNEQFF.

The chain couples TRBV7-8 to TRBJ1-1; D is undetermined. The CDR3 is 13 residues long. Germline V gene lookup returns CDR1 SGHVS and CDR2 FQNEAQ. V lost 1 base and J 5 bases, leaving 8 bases between the germline ends. The CDR3 loop is CASSLEFLTEAFF. Written as DNA, the CDR3 is TGTGCCAGCAGCTTAGAGTTCCTGACTGAAGCTTTCTTT.

There are a few counts of this clonotype. The conserved phenylalanine or tryptophan is not found at the CDR3 terminus, so this likely reflects a read error. This chain connects TRBV19 to TRBJ2-5, with 10 bases identical to TRBD1. V shed 7 bases and J 1 base; nucleotides not matched to a gene: 6. The CDR3 consists of 15 residues. CDR1 is LNHDA, CDR2 SQIVND, per germline (reference sequence). The CDR3 DNA follows: TGTGCCAGTACCGGGACAGGGGAACCCCAAGAGACCCAGTACCTC. It translates to CASTGTGEPQETQYL.

The gene calls are TRBV19 and TRBJ2-7, with D maybe TRBD2 (5 bases). The CDR3 is made up of 14 amino acids. V lost 4 bases and J 3 bases, leaving 13 bases between the germline ends. Per germline, CDR1 LNHDA and CDR2 SQIVND (reference sequence). In nucleotides, the CDR3 is TGTGCCAGTAGTACCCTGAATGCGGGCTACGAGCAGTACTTC. Protein sequence: CASSTLNAGYEQYF.

This clonotype was seen once. This chain connects TRBV7-9 to TRBJ1-2, with D possibly being TRBD1 (5 bases). The CDR3 sequence is 13 residues long. V gave up 5 bases and J gave up 4 bases, with 11 bases separating them. Germline CDR1 reads SEHNR; CDR2 reads FQNEAQ (reference sequence). The CDR3 here is CASSVDSLYGYTF. The CDR3 DNA sequence: TGTGCCAGCAGCGTCGACAGTCTCTATGGCTACACCTTC.

The sample holds many counts of this clonotype. V and J are TRBV2 and TRBJ2-3, with D possibly matching TRBD1 (6 bases). The CDR3 is 13 amino acids. V lost 6 bases and J lost 0, with 7 bases in between. CDR1 and CDR2 (germline): SNHLY, FYNNEI. The CDR3 reads CASRQGSTDTQYF. The CDR3 nucleotides are TGTGCCAGCAGACAGGGAAGCACAGATACGCAGTATTTT.

This clonotype was found many times. The V call is TRBV10-3, the J call TRBJ2-2; 9 bases map to TRBD1. CDR3 length: 14 amino acids. Germline CDR1 reads ENHRY; CDR2 reads SYGVKD. The V and J ends lost 9 bases and 0 bases, in that order; junction bases with no gene match: 2. The CDR3 is CAIRDRANTGELFF. In DNA, the CDR3 is TGTGCCATTCGGGACAGGGCGAACACCGGGGAGCTGTTTTTT.

The chain couples TRBV19 to TRBJ1-2, with 11 positions matching TRBD1. The CDR3 extends over 15 amino acids. The V and J ends lost 3 bases and 6 bases, in that order; junction bases with no gene match: 6. From germline, CDR1 is LNHDA and CDR2 SQIVND (reference sequence). The CDR3 is CASSIRGTGGDGYTF. The CDR3 DNA reads as TGTGCCAGTAGTATCCGAGGGACAGGGGGAGATGGCTACACCTTC.

This CDR3 is CASTPTLAGVGEQYF. For the CDR3, the DNA is TGTGCCAGTACCCCAACCCTAGCGGGAGTTGGAGAGCAGTACTTC. The V and J genes are TRBV19 and TRBJ2-7, with 10 bases fitting TRBD2. V trimming: 7 bases; J trimming: 7 bases; junction bases outside the gene matches: 13. CDR1 LNHDA and CDR2 SQIVND come from the germline V gene (reference sequence). This CDR3 region has 15 residues.